These 5 T cell receptor beta chains originate from one sample sequenced in a study of T cells after yellow fever vaccination. TCRdb recomputed calls from the 5' RACE reads with MiXCR, one row per CDR3 protein. The sample consists of approximately 32,000 distinct CDR3 sequences, more than 6.5% of them appearing once. The starting material was PBMCs, either bulk or a sorted T-cell subset (CD4+, CD8+, memory, or dextramer-sorted; not recorded which), obtained on the day of the first yellow fever vaccination. The source is a man between 18 and 29 years old who received the YFV17D yellow fever vaccine.

At least ten counts were recorded for this clonotype. V is TRBV6-4 and J is TRBJ1-1, with 7 nucleotides matching TRBD1. J gave up 6 bases and V 3 bases, and 7 bases lay outside the gene matches. This CDR3 region has 14 residues. In germline, CDR1 is MRHNA, CDR2 SNTAGT. The CDR3 bases are TGTGCCAGCAGTGAGAGGGGGCGCATGGCTGAAGCTTTCTTT. Translating gives CASSERGRMAEAFF.

In its sample, this clonotype was seen many times. The chain's CDR3 is CASSLFAVKNTGELFF. DNA of the CDR3: TGTGCCAGCAGCTTATTCGCCGTTAAGAACACCGGGGAGCTGTTTTTT. V is TRBV7-3 and J is TRBJ2-2, with unresolved D. The V end lost 2 bases, the J end lost 1 base, and 11 bases lay between the germline ends. There are 16 residues in the CDR3. Germline lookup yields CDR1 SGHTA and CDR2 FQGTGA.

This clonotype was detected many times. This sequence joins TRBV3-1 and TRBJ2-7, with D uncertain. V lost 1 base and J 3 bases, leaving 4 bases between the germline ends. The CDR3 extends over 12 amino acids. Germline V gene sequence: CDR1 LGHDT, CDR2 YNNKEL (reference sequence). DNA of the CDR3: TGTGCCAGCAGCCAAGGGGGCTACGAGCAGTACTTC. Its protein product is CASSQGGYEQYF.

This clonotype was counted ten times or more. V is TRBV6-1 and J is TRBJ2-5; TRBD2 aligns across 8 bases. This CDR3 has 14 residues. CDR1 MNHNS and CDR2 SASEGT come from the germline V gene. V was pared by 9 bases and J by 1 base, with 7 bases of the junction left unmatched. Written as DNA, the CDR3 is TGTGCCAGTCATTCGGCGGGGGGCCAAGAGACCCAGTACTTC. Protein: CASHSAGGQETQYF.

The chain recombines TRBV5-4 with TRBJ2-5, with TRBD2 matching over 10 bases. Germline CDR1 is SGHNT and CDR2 is YYREEE (reference sequence). The CDR3 totals 14 residues. Trimming took 7 bases from V and 5 from J; bases not matched to a gene: 8. The CDR3 coding sequence is TGTGCCAGCGAGCGGGGGGGCAAGGGTGAGACCCAGTACTTC. Translating gives CASERGGKGETQYF.